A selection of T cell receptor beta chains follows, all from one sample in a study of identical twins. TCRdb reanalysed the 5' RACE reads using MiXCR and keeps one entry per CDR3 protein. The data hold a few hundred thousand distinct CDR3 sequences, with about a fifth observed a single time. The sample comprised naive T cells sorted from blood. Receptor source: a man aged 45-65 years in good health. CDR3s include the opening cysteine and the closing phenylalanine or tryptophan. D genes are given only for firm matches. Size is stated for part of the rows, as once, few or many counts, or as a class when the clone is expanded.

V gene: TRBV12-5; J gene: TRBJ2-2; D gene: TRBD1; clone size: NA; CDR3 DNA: TGTGCTACGCGGACAGGGGACACCGGGGAGCTGTTTTTT; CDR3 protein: CATRTGDTGELFF
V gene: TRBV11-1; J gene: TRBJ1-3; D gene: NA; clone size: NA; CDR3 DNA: TGTGCCAGCAGCTTGGACCTAGGAAACACCATATATTTT; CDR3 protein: CASSLDLGNTIYF
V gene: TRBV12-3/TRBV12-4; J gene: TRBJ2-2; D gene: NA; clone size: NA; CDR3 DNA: TGTGCCAGCAGTTTGAACAGGGTTGTTGACACCGGGGAGCTGTTTTTT; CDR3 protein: CASSLNRVVDTGELFF
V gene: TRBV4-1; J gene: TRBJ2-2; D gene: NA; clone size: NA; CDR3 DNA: TGCGCCAGCAGCCTCTGGACGGATTCCTCCGGGGAGCTGTTTTTT; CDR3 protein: CASSLWTDSSGELFF
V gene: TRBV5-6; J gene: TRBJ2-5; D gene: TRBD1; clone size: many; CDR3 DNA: TGTGCCAGCAGCCCTGCGGGACAGGGGATTCCGGAGACCCAGTACTTC; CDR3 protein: CASSPAGQGIPETQYF
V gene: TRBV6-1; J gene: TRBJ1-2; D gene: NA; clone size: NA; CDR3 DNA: TGTGCCAGCAGCCGAGGGCTGTTGTATGGCTACACCTTC; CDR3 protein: CASSRGLLYGYTF
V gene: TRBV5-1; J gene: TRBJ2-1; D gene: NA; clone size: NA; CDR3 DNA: TGCGCCAGCAGCTTGGTTATCGCGTCCCGAGATGAGCAGTTCTTC; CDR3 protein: CASSLVIASRDEQFF
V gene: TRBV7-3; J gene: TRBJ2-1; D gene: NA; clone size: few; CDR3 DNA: TGTGCCAGCAGCTTAGGGCACTCCCGCGATGAGCAGTTCTTC; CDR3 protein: CASSLGHSRDEQFF
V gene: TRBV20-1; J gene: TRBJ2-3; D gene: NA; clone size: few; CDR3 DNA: TGCAGTGCTCAGGCTTACAGGGGGGGTACAGATACGCAGTATTTT; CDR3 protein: CSAQAYRGGTDTQYF
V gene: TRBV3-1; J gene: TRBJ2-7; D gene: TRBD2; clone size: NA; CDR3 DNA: TGTGCCAGCAGCCAAGTACGACTAGCGGGGACCTACGAGCAGTACTTC; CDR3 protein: CASSQVRLAGTYEQYF
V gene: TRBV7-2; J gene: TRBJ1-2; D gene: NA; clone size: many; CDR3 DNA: TGTGCCAGCAGCTTAGCGCTCAGGGGATCCGACTATGGCTACACCTTC; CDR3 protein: CASSLALRGSDYGYTF
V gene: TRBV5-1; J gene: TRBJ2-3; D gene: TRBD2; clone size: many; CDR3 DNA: TGCGCCAGCAGCCCAAGACTAGCGGGGCACCCACCAGATACGCAGTATTTT; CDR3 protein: CASSPRLAGHPPDTQYF
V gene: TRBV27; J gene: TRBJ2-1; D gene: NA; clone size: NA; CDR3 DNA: TGTGCCAGCAGTTTATCCGCTTCCAATGAGCAGTTCTTC; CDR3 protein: CASSLSASNEQFF
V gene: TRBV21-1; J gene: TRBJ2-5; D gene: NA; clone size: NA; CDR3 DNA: TGTGCCAGCAGCCCCTGGACTAGCGGGAGAGACTACCAAGAGACCCAGTACTTC; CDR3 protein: CASSPWTSGRDYQETQYF
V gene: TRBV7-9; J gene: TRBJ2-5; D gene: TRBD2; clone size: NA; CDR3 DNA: TGTGCCAGCAGCACCGGGACTAGCGTCCAAGAGACCCAGTACTTC; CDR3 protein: CASSTGTSVQETQYF
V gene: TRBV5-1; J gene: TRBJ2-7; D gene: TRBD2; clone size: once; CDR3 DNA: TGCGCCAGCAGATCCGGGACTAGCGGGAGAAAGGGAAACTACGAGCAGTACTTC; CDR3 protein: CASRSGTSGRKGNYEQYF
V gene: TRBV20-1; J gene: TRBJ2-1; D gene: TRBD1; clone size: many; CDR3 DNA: TGCAGTGCAAAACAGGGGAATGAGCAGTTCTTC; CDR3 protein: CSAKQGNEQFF
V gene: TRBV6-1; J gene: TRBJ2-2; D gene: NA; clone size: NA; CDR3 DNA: TGTGCCAGCAGAGCGGGTATCAACACCGGGGAGCTGTTTTTT; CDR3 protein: CASRAGINTGELFF
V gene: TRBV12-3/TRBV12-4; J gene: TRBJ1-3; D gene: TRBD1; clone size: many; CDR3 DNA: TGTGCCAGCAGTTTAGAGACAGGGACTGGAAACACCATATATTTT; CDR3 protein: CASSLETGTGNTIYF
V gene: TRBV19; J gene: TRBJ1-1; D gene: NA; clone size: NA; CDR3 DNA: TGTGCCAGTAGTATGCCCCCCCGAGGAAACACTGAAGCTTTCTTT; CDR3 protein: CASSMPPRGNTEAFF
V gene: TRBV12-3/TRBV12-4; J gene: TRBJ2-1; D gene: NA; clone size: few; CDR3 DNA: TGTGCCAGCGGAGAACAGGGCCCTCGGTTCTTC; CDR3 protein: CASGEQGPRFF
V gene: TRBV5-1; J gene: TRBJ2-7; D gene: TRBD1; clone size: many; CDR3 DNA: TGCGCCAGCAGCTTCGGAAACAGGGGGCCCTACGAGCAGTACTTC; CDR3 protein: CASSFGNRGPYEQYF
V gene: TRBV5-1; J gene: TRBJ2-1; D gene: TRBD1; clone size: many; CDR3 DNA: TGCGCCAGCAGCTTATGGGACAGGGGTAATGAGCAGTTCTTC; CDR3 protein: CASSLWDRGNEQFF
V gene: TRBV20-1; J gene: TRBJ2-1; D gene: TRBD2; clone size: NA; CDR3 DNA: TGCAGTGCTAGAGATTATAGGGCTAGCGGACCCTACAATGAGCAGTTCTTC; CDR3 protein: CSARDYRASGPYNEQFF
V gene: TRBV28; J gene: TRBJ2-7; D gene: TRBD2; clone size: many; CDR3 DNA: TGTGCCAGCAGTATCTCGACTAGCGGGGACTCCTACGAGCAGTACTTC; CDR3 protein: CASSISTSGDSYEQYF
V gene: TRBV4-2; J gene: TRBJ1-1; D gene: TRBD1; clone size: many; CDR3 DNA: TGTGCCAGCAGCCAAGGACAGGGGCGCACTGAAGCTTTCTTT; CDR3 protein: CASSQGQGRTEAFF
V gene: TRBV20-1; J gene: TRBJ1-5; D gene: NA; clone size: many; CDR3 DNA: TGCAGTGCTAAAAAGCAGGGCAATAGCAATCAGCCCCAGCATTTT; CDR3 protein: CSAKKQGNSNQPQHF
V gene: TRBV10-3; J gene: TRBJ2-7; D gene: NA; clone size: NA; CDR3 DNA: TGTGCCATCGGCCCCGGGGGCGAGCAGTACTTC; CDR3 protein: CAIGPGGEQYF
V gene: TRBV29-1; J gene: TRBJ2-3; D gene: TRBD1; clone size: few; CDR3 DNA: TGCAGCGTTGTCCGGGGACAGGAGAGCACAGATACGCAGTATTTT; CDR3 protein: CSVVRGQESTDTQYF
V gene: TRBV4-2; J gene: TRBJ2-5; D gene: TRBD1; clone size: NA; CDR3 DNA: TGTGCCAGCAGCCAATCGGGGACAGGGCCGACCCAGTACTTC; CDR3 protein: CASSQSGTGPTQYF